This T cell receptor beta chain emerged from a study of OX40 agonist ivuxolimab in advanced cancers. Across the study: Ivuxolimab was delivered to patients intravenously every 2 weeks at doses spanning 0.01 to 10 mg/kg.

Study findings and constraints: Partial responders at 0.1-3.0 mg/kg had among the lowest clonal expansion. CD4+ and CD8+ blood T cells expanded clonally by week 6 at 0.1 to 3.0 mg/kg.

Autoimmune disease history or systemic immunosuppression led to patients being barred. Assay used: immunoSEQ multiplex PCR; TCRdb lists only in-frame clones, some missing. The top ten hold about 2.4% of the sample, which has tens of thousands of clones, over 75% seen once. In this sample, this clone turned up once. What it recognizes is unknown. Per germline, CDR1 MNHEY and CDR2 SVGAGI. The germline V and J ends were trimmed by 2 bases and 10 bases, with 15 bases remaining between them. This CDR3 contains 14 residues. The chain has TRBV6-5 and TRBJ2-1; tentative D call: TRBD2 (6 bases). The specimen comprised CD4+ or CD8+ T cells sorted from blood, sampled in a trial of the OX40 agonist ivuxolimab. The source of this sequence is an adult with an advanced solid tumor such as melanoma, head and neck, liver or kidney cancer. The chain's CDR3 is CASSYGNPGLEQFF. The CDR3 coding sequence is TGTGCCAGCAGTTACGGTAACCCGGGACTGGAGCAGTTCTTC.